This T cell receptor beta chain appears in the sequencing data of a study of T cell changes during pregnancy in multiple sclerosis (dated by TCRdb to the late 2010s). Notes on the research overall: The study looked at changes in the T cell repertoire across pregnancy in women with multiple sclerosis.

For CDR1 and CDR2, the germline V gene (reference sequence) lists SSHAT and FNYEAQ. Reading from cysteine to phenylalanine, the CDR3 counts 15 amino acids. Here the CDR3 DNA is all that survives: 45 bases in frame from base 1. V is cut by 5 bases and J by 1 base, and the space between the germline ends is 11 bases. With respect to this clone: Its antigen target is currently unknown. Nothing much larger sits one base from this clone, and base qualities are not available.

The library was obtained by the immunoSEQ multiplex PCR assay. As stored in TCRdb, this immuneACCESS dataset retains in-frame rearrangements with V and J assigned. A fraction of the clones does not appear; measured against another copy, unresolved V genes explain less than half of the discrepancy, and the remainder lacks a known reason. For this sample there are roughly 37,000 clones; about 92% appear just once. Over 20% of the sample belongs to the ten largest clones. The source material was CD8+ T cells from peripheral blood mononuclear cells, sampled before pregnancy. Rearrangement joined TRBV7-7 to TRBJ2-2, and possibly TRBD1, on 5 matching bases. The TCR sequence derives from a female donor with multiple sclerosis, enrolled in a pregnancy study. The DNA reads TGTGCCAGCAGCCCCGACAGCCTGAACACCGGGGAGCTGTTTTTT. Its translation is CASSPDSLNTGELFF.